One sample yielded the 27 T cell receptor beta chains listed below, sequenced in a study of cytomegalovirus exposure and HLA in healthy donors. Primers: 60 Vbeta forward and 13 Jbeta reverse. Assay used: immunoSEQ multiplex PCR; TCRdb lists only in-frame clones, some missing. The sample contains more than 140,000 clones, roughly 79% of which appear only once. Input material: PBMCs. The source of these receptors is a woman aged 40 to 50 in good health and CMV-seronegative.

The V gene is TRBV9, the J gene TRBJ2-5; 8 positions agree with TRBD2. Germline V gene data show CDR1 as SGDLS and CDR2 as YYNGEE. The trim removed 2 bases at V and 1 base at J, leaving 7 bases unmatched. The CDR3 consists of 16 residues. The CDR3 DNA follows: TGTGCCAGCAGCGTCATAGCGGGGCACTCCCAAGAGACCCAGTACTTC. It specifies CASSVIAGHSQETQYF. Drawing the rest from reference TRBV9 and TRBJ2-5, the complete variable domain is DSGVTQTPKHLITATGQRVTLRCSPRSGDLSVYWYQQSLDQGLQFLIQYYNGEERAKGNILERFSAQQFPDLHSELNLSSLELGDSALYFCASSVIAGHSQETQYFGPGTRLLVL.

The chain uses TRBV19 and TRBJ1-5; TRBD1 is a possible D gene (5 bases). The germline CDR1 and CDR2 sequences are LNHDA and SQIVND (reference sequence). V was shortened by 6 bases and J by 2 bases, with 17 bases between the two germline ends. CDR3 length: 16 amino acids. Here the CDR3 reads CASRSQGGFGNQPQHF. The CDR3 DNA reads as TGTGCCAGTAGATCCCAGGGCGGTTTCGGCAATCAGCCCCAGCATTTT.

Only a few counts were recorded for this clone. The gene calls are TRBV11-2 and TRBJ2-1, with TRBD2 matching 12 bases. The CDR3 is 17 residues long. Germline lookup yields CDR1 SGHAT and CDR2 FQNNGV. J lost 9 bases, V lost 5 bases, and 14 bases had no gene match. CDR3 in amino acids: CASSQPGLAGSDGEQFF. CDR3 nucleotides: TGTGCCAGCAGCCAACCCGGACTAGCGGGATCCGATGGTGAGCAGTTCTTC.

The CDR3: CASSRPTGTSESSYNEQFF. For the CDR3, the DNA is TGTGCCAGCAGCAGGCCCACCGGGACTAGCGAGAGCTCCTACAATGAGCAGTTCTTC. V and J are TRBV2 and TRBJ2-1; TRBD2 matches 10 bases. Germline CDR1 reads SNHLY; CDR2 reads FYNNEI. V lost 6 bases and J lost 0; bases outside the gene matches: 14. The CDR3 is 19 amino acids.

The V call is TRBV4-1, the J call TRBJ2-7; D gene uncertain. This CDR3 has 14 amino acids. Trimming removed 0 bases at V and 2 bases at J, with 8 bases between. CDR1 is MGHRA, CDR2 YSYEKL, per germline. The CDR3 here is CASSQDTETYEQYF. For the CDR3, the DNA is TGCGCCAGCAGCCAAGATACGGAGACCTACGAGCAGTACTTC.

The chain combines TRBV19 with TRBJ2-1, with a tentative D call TRBD2 (6 bases). The germline V gene has CDR1 LNHDA and CDR2 SQIVND (reference sequence). The CDR3 loop spans 14 amino acids. V was clipped by 7 bases and J by 4 bases, with 14 bases between them. CDR3 loop: CASTPGTFYNEQFF. Here the CDR3 DNA reads TGTGCCAGTACGCCGGGGACTTTTTACAATGAGCAGTTCTTC.

DNA for the CDR3: TGTGCCAGCAGTTACTCTGGCAGGGAAAGGGAGACCCAGTACTTC. It yields the protein CASSYSGRERETQYF. The rearrangement links TRBV6-6 to TRBJ2-5, with D possibly TRBD1 on 5 matching bases. The germline gives CDR1 MNHNY, CDR2 SVGAGI (reference sequence). This CDR3 comprises 15 residues. V was pared by 0 bases and J by 5 bases, with 13 bases between.

This clone appeared a few times. V gene TRBV7-3 combines with J gene TRBJ2-7; weak D call: TRBD2 (7 bases). The CDR3 sequence is 15 residues long. Germline assignment: CDR1 SGHTA and CDR2 FQGTGA. Trimming removed 5 bases at V and 3 bases at J, with 17 bases between. In DNA form, the CDR3 reads TGTGCCAGCAGCCCCTTAGGGGGGGAGGACTACGAGCAGTACTTC. Protein sequence: CASSPLGGEDYEQYF.

This chain connects TRBV25-1 to TRBJ1-1, with D perhaps matching TRBD1 (5 bases). Trimming took 1 base from V and 4 from J, leaving 10 bases between them. The CDR3 has 14 amino acids. Germline loops: CDR1 MGHDK, CDR2 SYGVNS. The CDR3 here is CASSESGARTEAFF. CDR3 coding DNA: TGTGCCAGCAGTGAATCTGGGGCGCGCACTGAAGCTTTCTTT.

The rearrangement uses TRBV4-3 and TRBJ1-1, with D possibly matching TRBD1 (5 bases). The ends were cut back, 0 bases at V and 3 bases at J, with 26 bases in the middle. Germline lookup yields CDR1 LGHNA and CDR2 YSLEER. There are 20 residues in the CDR3. The CDR3 coding sequence is TGCGCCAGCAGCCAAGATCTTTCTTTTCTGAACAGGCAAGAAGACACTGAAGCTTTCTTT. Translation gives CASSQDLSFLNRQEDTEAFF.

V gene TRBV11-2 combines with J gene TRBJ1-5; maybe TRBD1 (5 bases). CDR3 length equals 15 residues. The germline V gene encodes CDR1 SGHAT and CDR2 FQNNGV. Trimming left V 3 bases short and J 3 bases short, with 12 bases between. The CDR3 sequence is CASSLARDFNQPQHF. For the CDR3, the DNA is TGTGCCAGCAGCTTGGCCCGGGACTTCAATCAGCCCCAGCATTTT.

The chain recombines TRBV28 with TRBJ1-3, with no clear D. Trimming pared 8 bases from V and 0 bases from J, leaving 11 bases between. The CDR3 runs to 14 residues. CDR1 is MDHEN and CDR2 is SYDVKM in the germline V gene. The CDR3 DNA reads TGTGCCAGCGCCTTTTTGAGCTCTGGAAACACCATATATTTT. It specifies CASAFLSSGNTIYF.

The V gene is TRBV4-3, the J gene TRBJ1-4, with 9 bases identical to TRBD1. Germline CDR1 reads LGHNA; CDR2 reads YSLEER. J was trimmed by 6 bases and V by 4 bases; bases with no gene match: 9. The CDR3 sequence is 16 residues long. CDR3 sequence: CASSRLPGQGHEKLFF. In DNA, the CDR3 is TGCGCCAGCAGCCGCTTACCGGGACAGGGACATGAAAAACTGTTTTTT.

V usage is TRBV28 and J usage is TRBJ1-1; D ambiguous. The V gene lost 7 bases and the J gene lost 0 bases, with 18 bases spanning the gap. This CDR3 region has 16 residues. From germline, CDR1 is MDHEN and CDR2 SYDVKM. CDR3 sequence (DNA): TGTGCCAGCACCAACCCCGGTGGAGTGCTGAACACTGAAGCTTTCTTT. This encodes CASTNPGGVLNTEAFF.

The chain links TRBV30 to TRBJ1-4; a possible D gene is TRBD1 (6 bases). Deletions cut 2 bases from V and 7 bases from J, with 11 bases between. The CDR3 has 13 residues. Per germline, CDR1 GTSNPN and CDR2 SVGIG (reference sequence). CDR3 region: CAWSSGAGEKLFF. CDR3 nucleotides: TGTGCCTGGAGTTCAGGGGCGGGTGAAAAACTGTTTTTT. Together with reference TRBV30 and TRBJ1-4, the CDR3 gives the full variable domain: SQTIHQWPATLVQPVGSPLSLECTVEGTSNPNLYWYRQAAGRGLQLLFYSVGIGQISSEVPQNLSASRPQDRQFILSSKKLLLSDSGFYLCAWSSGAGEKLFFGSGTQLSVL.

The rearrangement links TRBV4-3 to TRBJ2-7; 7 bases are a match to TRBD1. The trim removed 0 bases at V and 2 bases at J, leaving 7 bases unmatched. Per germline, CDR1 LGHNA and CDR2 YSLEER. The CDR3 is made up of 16 amino acids. CDR3 residues: CASSQDNRGGTYEQYF. The CDR3 DNA reads TGCGCCAGCAGCCAAGACAACAGGGGTGGAACCTACGAGCAGTACTTC.

There are a few counts of this clone. The chain is built from TRBV7-9 and TRBJ1-4; 9 bases are shared with TRBD1. Trimming took 5 bases from V and 5 from J; bases not matched to a gene: 3. The germline V gene encodes CDR1 SEHNR and CDR2 FQNEAQ (reference sequence). The CDR3 contains 14 residues. CDR3: CASSPGTGNEKLFF. Written as DNA, the CDR3 is TGTGCCAGCAGCCCCGGGACAGGGAATGAAAAACTGTTTTTT.

Concerning this clone: One end of the junction is discordant with germline, which a read error may explain. This chain uses TRBV7-9 with TRBJ2-1; the match to TRBD1 covers 7 bases. CDR1 SEHNR and CDR2 FQNEAQ come from the germline V gene (reference sequence). The CDR3 loop spans 17 amino acids. CDR3 sequence reads: CSSSFGRDSLTYNEQFF. The CDR3 DNA is TGTTCCAGCAGCTTCGGTCGGGACAGCCTTACCTACAATGAGCAGTTCTTC.

The rearrangement joins TRBV7-6 to TRBJ2-5, with D possibly matching TRBD2 (6 bases). V lost 1 base to trimming and J lost 0 bases, with 9 bases between them. Germline CDR1 reads SGHVS; CDR2 reads FNYEAQ. The CDR3 length is 15 residues. DNA of the CDR3: TGTGCCAGCAGCTTAGAGTGGGGGGACCAAGAGACCCAGTACTTC. It specifies CASSLEWGDQETQYF.

This clone has a single count. The chain employs TRBV9 and TRBJ2-2; D unresolved. V was cut by 7 bases and J by 0 bases, with 10 bases left in between. The CDR3 has 14 residues. Germline V gene lookup returns CDR1 SGDLS and CDR2 YYNGEE. CDR3: CASSQTTNTGELFF. The CDR3 DNA reads TGTGCCAGCTCCCAGACAACGAACACCGGGGAGCTGTTTTTT.

This clone was detected only once. Within the sample, other DNA sequences also encode this same CDR3. The chain employs TRBV5-4 and TRBJ1-5; TRBD1 matches 9 bases. The CDR3 extends over 15 amino acids. J lost 3 bases, V lost 3 bases, and 4 bases had no gene match. CDR1 is SGHNT and CDR2 is YYREEE in the germline V gene (reference sequence). Here the CDR3 DNA reads TGTGCCAGCAGCTCCGGGACAGGGATCAATCAGCCCCAGCATTTT. This encodes CASSSGTGINQPQHF.

The gene calls are TRBV28 and TRBJ1-5, with TRBD1 matching 8 bases. The junction had 5 bases not matched to a gene; V was cut back by 7 bases and J by 9 bases. Germline lookup yields CDR1 MDHEN and CDR2 SYDVKM. The CDR3 runs to 12 residues. The DNA for the CDR3 is TGTGCCAGCACGCACAGGGGGGCGCCCCAGCATTTT. Translating it yields CASTHRGAPQHF.

This clone has just a few counts. The CDR3, as DNA: TGCGCCAGCAGCCGCGTTGGATCACGGGGTGGGGGCCCCACAGATACGCAGTATTTT. Protein sequence: CASSRVGSRGGGPTDTQYF. The J gene is TRBJ2-3, the V gene TRBV4-3; a possible D gene is TRBD1 (6 bases). Trimming left V 4 bases short and J 2 bases short, with 25 bases between. Germline-derived CDR1 and CDR2 are LGHNA and YSLEER. This CDR3 is 19 amino acids long.

The chain couples TRBV7-9 to TRBJ1-5; D may be TRBD1 (5 bases). The CDR3 has 13 residues. Trimming cost V 3 bases and J 8 bases, with 11 bases left between them. Germline CDR1 is SEHNR and CDR2 is FQNEAQ (reference sequence). CDR3 DNA: TGTGCCAGCAGCTTCGGGTTCAGGGAGCCCCAGCATTTT. Residues: CASSFGFREPQHF.

The chain couples TRBV6-1 to TRBJ2-5; 8 nucleotides align to TRBD1. Germline CDR1 MNHNS, CDR2 SASEGT. Trimming removed 6 bases from V and 1 base from J; junction bases left unmatched: 4. This CDR3 contains 14 residues. The CDR3 nucleotides are TGTGCCAGCAGCTACAGGGGGTCCCAAGAGACCCAGTACTTC. Encoded protein: CASSYRGSQETQYF.

The chain recombines TRBV14 with TRBJ1-2; D call uncertain. V was clipped by 0 bases and J by 4 bases, with 12 bases between them. The CDR3 is made up of 15 amino acids. Germline values: CDR1 SGHDN, CDR2 FVKESK. The CDR3 spells CASSQDFQWLYGYTF. CDR3 DNA sequence: TGTGCCAGCAGCCAAGACTTCCAGTGGCTCTATGGCTACACCTTC.

The chain combines TRBV6-5 with TRBJ2-7; D is perhaps TRBD1 (6 bases). Trimming pared 7 bases from V and 3 bases from J, leaving 16 bases between. Germline V gives CDR1 MNHEY, CDR2 SVGAGI. The CDR3 is 14 residues long. The CDR3, as DNA: TGTGCCAGCAAAAGACAGGTCAAGAACTACGAGCAGTACTTC. Translating gives CASKRQVKNYEQYF.